The entry that follows covers one T cell receptor beta chain sequence. J lost 7 bases, V lost 7 bases, and 11 bases had no gene match. The CDR3 consists of 15 residues. Germline V gene sequence: CDR1 SGHAT, CDR2 FQNNGV. Per the study methods: Quantification of nucleated cells was approximated via reference gene primer amplification. This table comes from immunoSEQ multiplex PCR, and its TCRdb copy is limited to in-frame clones, with some not included. V, J and clone size are taken as reported in that table, and D and trimming were inferred from the DNA itself. This sample yields some 250,000 clones, of which 70% to 90% are seen a single time; about 3.1% belongs to the top ten. The sample belongs to a study of blood T cell repertoires in COVID-19. At the level of the study: Researchers got acute and convalescent COVID-19 samples from the United States, Italy and Spain. Sources were T cells, B-cell-depleted T cells, or PBMCs; the material itself was cDNA or gDNA.

The TCR was taken from a woman younger than 45 who had recovered from COVID-19. This chain joins TRBV11-2 and TRBJ2-1, with TRBD2 matching 9 bases. The specimen sequenced was peripheral blood. CDR3 region: CASTPAGGPGNEQFF. CDR3 DNA: TGTGCCAGCACGCCCGCGGGGGGGCCTGGGAATGAGCAGTTCTTC.